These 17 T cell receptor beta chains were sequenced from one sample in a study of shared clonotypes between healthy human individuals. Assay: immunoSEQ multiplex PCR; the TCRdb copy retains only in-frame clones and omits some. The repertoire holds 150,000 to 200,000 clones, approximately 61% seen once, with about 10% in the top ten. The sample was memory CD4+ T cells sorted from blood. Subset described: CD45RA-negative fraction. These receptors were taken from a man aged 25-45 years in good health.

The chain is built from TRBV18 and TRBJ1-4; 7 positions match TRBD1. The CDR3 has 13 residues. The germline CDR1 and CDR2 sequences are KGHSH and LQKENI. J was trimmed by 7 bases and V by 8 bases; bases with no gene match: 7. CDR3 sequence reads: CASTGTVGEKLFF. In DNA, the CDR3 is TGTGCCAGCACAGGGACAGTGGGTGAAAAACTGTTTTTT.

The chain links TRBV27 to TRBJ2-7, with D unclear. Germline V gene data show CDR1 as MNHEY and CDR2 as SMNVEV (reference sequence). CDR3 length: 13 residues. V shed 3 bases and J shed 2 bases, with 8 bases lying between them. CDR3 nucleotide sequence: TGTGCCAGCAGTTTCGGTATCACCTACGAGCAGTACTTC. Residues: CASSFGITYEQYF.

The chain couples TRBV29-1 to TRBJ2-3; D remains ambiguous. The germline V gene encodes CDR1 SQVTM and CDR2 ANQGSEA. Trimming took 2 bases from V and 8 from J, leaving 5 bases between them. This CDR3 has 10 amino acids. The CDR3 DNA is TGCAGCGTTGAAACGACTACGCAGTATTTT. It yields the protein CSVETTTQYF.

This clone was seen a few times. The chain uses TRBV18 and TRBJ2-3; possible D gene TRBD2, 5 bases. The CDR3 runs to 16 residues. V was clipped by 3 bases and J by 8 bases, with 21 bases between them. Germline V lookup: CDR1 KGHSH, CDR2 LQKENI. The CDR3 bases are TGTGCCAGCTCACCGAAACCGGGATCCCTTGCGGGTACGCAGTATTTT. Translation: CASSPKPGSLAGTQYF.

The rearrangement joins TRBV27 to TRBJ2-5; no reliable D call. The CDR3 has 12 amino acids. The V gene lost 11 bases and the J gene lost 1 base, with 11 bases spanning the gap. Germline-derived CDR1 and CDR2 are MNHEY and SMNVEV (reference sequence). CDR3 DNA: TGTGCCGTCCCGATGTCCCAAGAGACCCAGTACTTC. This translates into CAVPMSQETQYF.

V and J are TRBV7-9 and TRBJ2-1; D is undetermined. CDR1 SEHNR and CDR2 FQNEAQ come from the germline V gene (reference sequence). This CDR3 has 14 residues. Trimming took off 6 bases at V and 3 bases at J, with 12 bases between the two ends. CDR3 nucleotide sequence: TGTGCCAGCAGGAAACGGAGCGACTACAATGAGCAGTTCTTC. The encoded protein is CASRKRSDYNEQFF.

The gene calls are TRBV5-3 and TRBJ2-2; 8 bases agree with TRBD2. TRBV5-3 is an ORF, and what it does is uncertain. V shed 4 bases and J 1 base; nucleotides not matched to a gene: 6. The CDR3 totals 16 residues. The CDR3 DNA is TGTGCCAGAAGCACCAGCGGGAGACTGAACACCGGGGAGCTGTTTTTT. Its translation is CARSTSGRLNTGELFF.

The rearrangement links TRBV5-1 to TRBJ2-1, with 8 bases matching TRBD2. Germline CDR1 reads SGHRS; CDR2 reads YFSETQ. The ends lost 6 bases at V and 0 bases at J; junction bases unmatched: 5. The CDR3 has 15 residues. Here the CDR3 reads CASTPGLGSYNEQFF. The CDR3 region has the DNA TGCGCCAGCACACCGGGACTAGGCTCCTACAATGAGCAGTTCTTC.

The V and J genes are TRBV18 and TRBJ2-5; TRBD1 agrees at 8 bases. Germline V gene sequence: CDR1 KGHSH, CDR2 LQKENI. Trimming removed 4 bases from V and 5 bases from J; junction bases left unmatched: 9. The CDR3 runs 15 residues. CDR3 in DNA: TGTGCCAGCTCACTACGACAGGGGAGGTCGGAGACCCAGTACTTC. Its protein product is CASSLRQGRSETQYF.

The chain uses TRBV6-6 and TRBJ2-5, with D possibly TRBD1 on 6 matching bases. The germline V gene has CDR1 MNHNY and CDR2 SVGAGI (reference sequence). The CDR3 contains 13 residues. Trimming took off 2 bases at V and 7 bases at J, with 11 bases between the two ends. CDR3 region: CASSYGQKGTQYF. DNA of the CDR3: TGTGCCAGCAGTTACGGACAGAAGGGGACCCAGTACTTC.

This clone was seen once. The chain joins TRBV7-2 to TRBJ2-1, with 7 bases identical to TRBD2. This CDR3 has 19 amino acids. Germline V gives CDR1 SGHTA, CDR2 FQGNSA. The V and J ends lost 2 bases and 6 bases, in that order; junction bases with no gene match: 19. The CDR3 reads CASSLRPGGWGNNINEQFF. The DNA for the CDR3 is TGTGCCAGCAGCTTACGCCCCGGGGGGTGGGGGAACAACATCAATGAGCAGTTCTTC.

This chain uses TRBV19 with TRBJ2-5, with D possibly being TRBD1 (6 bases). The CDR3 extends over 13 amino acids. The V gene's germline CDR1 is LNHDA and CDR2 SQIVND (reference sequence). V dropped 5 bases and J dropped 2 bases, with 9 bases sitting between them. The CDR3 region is CASSAQGQETQYF. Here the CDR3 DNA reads TGTGCCAGTAGTGCACAGGGACAAGAGACCCAGTACTTC. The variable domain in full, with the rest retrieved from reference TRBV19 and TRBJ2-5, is DGGITQSPKYLFRKEGQNVTLSCEQNLNHDAMYWYRQDPGQGLRLIYYSQIVNDFQKGDIAEGYSVSREKKESFPLTVTSAQKNPTAFYLCASSAQGQETQYFGPGTRLLVL.

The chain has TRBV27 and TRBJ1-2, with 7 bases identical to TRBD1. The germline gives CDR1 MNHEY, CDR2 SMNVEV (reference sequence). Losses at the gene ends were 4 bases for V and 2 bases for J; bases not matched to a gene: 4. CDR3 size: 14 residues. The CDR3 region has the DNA TGTGCCAGCAGTTCCAGGGGGAACAACTATGGCTACACCTTC. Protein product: CASSSRGNNYGYTF.

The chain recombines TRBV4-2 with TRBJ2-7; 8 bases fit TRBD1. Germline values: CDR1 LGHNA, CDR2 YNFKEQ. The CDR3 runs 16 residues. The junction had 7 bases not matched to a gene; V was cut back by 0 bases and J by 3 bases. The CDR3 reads CASSQDSGTGVYEQYF. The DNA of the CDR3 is TGTGCCAGCAGCCAAGACTCCGGGACAGGCGTCTACGAGCAGTACTTC.

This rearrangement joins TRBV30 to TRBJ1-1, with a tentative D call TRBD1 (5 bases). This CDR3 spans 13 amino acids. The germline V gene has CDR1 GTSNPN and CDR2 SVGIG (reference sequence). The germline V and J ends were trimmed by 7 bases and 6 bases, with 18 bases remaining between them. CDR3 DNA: TGTGCCTCCCACGGGGGGGGTGGGGCTGAAGCTTTCTTT. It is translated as CASHGGGGAEAFF. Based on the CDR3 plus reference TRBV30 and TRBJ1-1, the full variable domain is SQTIHQWPATLVQPVGSPLSLECTVEGTSNPNLYWYRQAAGRGLQLLFYSVGIGQISSEVPQNLSASRPQDRQFILSSKKLLLSDSGFYLCASHGGGGAEAFFGQGTRLTVV.

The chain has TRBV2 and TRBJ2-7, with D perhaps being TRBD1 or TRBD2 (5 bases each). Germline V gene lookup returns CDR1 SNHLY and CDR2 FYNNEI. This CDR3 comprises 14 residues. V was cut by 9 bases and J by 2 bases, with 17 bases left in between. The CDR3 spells CASIPPGRTYEQYF. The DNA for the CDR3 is TGTGCCAGTATCCCCCCGGGGCGAACCTACGAGCAGTACTTC.

In DNA form, the CDR3 reads TGTGCCAGCAGCATCGACTCCACCAGTGAGACCCAGTACTTC. Its protein is CASSIDSTSETQYF. The chain combines TRBV7-2 with TRBJ2-5; D is undetermined. Germline CDR1 is SGHTA and CDR2 is FQGNSA. V dropped 5 bases and J dropped 5 bases, with 15 bases sitting between them. CDR3 length: 14 amino acids.